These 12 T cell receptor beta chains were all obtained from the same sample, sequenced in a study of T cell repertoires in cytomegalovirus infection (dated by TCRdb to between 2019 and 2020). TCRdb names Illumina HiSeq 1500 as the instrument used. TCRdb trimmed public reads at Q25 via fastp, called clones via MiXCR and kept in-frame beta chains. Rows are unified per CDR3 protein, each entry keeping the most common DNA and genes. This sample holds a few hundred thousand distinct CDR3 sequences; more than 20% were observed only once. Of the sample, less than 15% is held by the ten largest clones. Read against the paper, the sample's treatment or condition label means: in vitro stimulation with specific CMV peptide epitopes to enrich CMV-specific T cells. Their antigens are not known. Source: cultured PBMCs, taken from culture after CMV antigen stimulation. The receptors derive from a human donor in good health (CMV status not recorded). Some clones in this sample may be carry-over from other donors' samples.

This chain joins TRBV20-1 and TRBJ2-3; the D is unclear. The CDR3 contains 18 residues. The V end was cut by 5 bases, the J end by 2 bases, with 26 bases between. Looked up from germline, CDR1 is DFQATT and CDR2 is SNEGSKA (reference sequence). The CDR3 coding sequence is TGCAGTGCTGCCAGTCTTCACAGACGCCTTCGGACCACAGATACGCAGTATTTT. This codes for CSAASLHRRLRTTDTQYF.

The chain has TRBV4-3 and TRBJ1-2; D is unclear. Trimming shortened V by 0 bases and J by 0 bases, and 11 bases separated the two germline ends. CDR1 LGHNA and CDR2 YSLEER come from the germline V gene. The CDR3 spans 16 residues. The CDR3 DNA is TGCGCCAGCAGCCAAGATGAGCCAGTAGCTAACTATGGCTACACCTTC. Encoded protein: CASSQDEPVANYGYTF.

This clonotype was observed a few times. CDR3 sequence (DNA): TGTGCCAGCACCCGAGGGGGACAGAACTATGGCTACACCTTC. This codes for CASTRGGQNYGYTF. The rearrangement links TRBV28 to TRBJ1-2; 7 bases align to TRBD1. V lost 7 bases, J lost 2 bases, and 7 bases stayed unmatched. This CDR3 contains 14 residues. Germline CDR1 MDHEN, CDR2 SYDVKM.

CDR3 nucleotides: TGTGCCAGCAGCTTTCTTACGGGGGGCGGCTATGGCTACACCTTC. Amino acids: CASSFLTGGGYGYTF. The chain employs TRBV7-2 and TRBJ1-2; the D gene is possibly TRBD1 (6 bases). V lost 3 bases, J lost 4 bases, and 15 bases lay in between. Germline-derived CDR1 and CDR2 are SGHTA and FQGNSA. The CDR3 has 15 residues.

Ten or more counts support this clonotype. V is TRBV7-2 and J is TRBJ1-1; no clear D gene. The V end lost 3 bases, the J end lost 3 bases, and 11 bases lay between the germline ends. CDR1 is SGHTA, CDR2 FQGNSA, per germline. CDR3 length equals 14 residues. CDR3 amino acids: CASSLKGRDTEAFF. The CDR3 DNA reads TGTGCCAGCAGCTTGAAAGGGAGAGACACTGAAGCTTTCTTT.

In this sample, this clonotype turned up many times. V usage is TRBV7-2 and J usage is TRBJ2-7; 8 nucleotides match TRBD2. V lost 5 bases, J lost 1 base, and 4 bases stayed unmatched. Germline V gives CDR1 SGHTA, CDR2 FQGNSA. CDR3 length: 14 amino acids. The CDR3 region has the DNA TGTGCCAGCAGCCTTAGCGGGAAGTCCTACGAGCAGTACTTC. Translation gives CASSLSGKSYEQYF.

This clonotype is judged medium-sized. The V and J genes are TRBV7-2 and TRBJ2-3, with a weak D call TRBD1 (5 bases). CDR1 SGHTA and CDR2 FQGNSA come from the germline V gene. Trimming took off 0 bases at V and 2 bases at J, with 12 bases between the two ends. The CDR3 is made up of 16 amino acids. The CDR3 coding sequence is TGTGCCAGCAGCTTAGCGCCTGGGGCCCACACAGATACGCAGTATTTT. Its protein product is CASSLAPGAHTDTQYF.

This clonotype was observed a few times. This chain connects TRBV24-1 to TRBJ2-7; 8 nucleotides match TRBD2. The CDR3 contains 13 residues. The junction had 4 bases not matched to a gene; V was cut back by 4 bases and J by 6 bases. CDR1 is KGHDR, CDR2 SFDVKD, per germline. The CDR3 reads CATSDGGLGEQYF. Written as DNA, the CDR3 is TGTGCCACCAGTGACGGGGGACTAGGCGAGCAGTACTTC.

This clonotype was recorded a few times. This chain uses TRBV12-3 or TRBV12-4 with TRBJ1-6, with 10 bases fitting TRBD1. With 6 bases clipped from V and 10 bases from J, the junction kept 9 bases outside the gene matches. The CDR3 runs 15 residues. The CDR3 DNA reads TGTGCCAGCAGACCCGGGACAGGGGTTACCTCACCCCTCCACTTT. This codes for CASRPGTGVTSPLHF.

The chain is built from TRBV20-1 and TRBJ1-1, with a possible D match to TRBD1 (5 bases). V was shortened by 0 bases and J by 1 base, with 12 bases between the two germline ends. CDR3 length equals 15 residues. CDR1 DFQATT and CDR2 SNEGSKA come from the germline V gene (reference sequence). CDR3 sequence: CSARDNGGSNTEAFF. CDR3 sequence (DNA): TGCAGTGCTAGAGATAACGGGGGGTCGAACACTGAAGCTTTCTTT.

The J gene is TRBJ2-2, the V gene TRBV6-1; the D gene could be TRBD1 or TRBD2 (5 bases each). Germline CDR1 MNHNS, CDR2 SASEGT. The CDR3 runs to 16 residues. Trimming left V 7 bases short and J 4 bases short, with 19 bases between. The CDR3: CASKGLGEIGTGELFF. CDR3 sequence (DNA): TGTGCCAGCAAGGGGTTGGGGGAGATAGGCACCGGGGAGCTGTTTTTT.

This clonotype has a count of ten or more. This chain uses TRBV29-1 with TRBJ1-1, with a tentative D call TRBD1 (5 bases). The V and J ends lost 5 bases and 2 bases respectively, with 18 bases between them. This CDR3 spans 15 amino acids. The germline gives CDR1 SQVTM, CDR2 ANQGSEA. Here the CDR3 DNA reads TGCAGCGTTTTCGACTGGGGCGCGTCTAACACTGAAGCTTTCTTT. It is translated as CSVFDWGASNTEAFF.